The T cell receptor (beta chain) described here comes from a study of blood T cell repertoires in COVID-19. This CDR3 spans 11 amino acids. Trimming removed 7 bases at V and 7 bases at J, with 8 bases between. Germline V gene lookup returns CDR1 SNHLY and CDR2 FYNNEI. Sequenced by immunoSEQ multiplex PCR; TCRdb stores in-frame clones only, minus some. Of about 68,000 clones listed, roughly 89% were seen once; the top ten hold 6.5% to 9%. Input material: peripheral blood. The receptor was derived from a man in his thirties or forties with acute or convalescent COVID-19. J is TRBJ2-1 and V is TRBV2, with no clear D. As DNA, the CDR3 is TGTGCCAGCACCACACTAAATGAGCAGTTCTTC. This encodes CASTTLNEQFF.